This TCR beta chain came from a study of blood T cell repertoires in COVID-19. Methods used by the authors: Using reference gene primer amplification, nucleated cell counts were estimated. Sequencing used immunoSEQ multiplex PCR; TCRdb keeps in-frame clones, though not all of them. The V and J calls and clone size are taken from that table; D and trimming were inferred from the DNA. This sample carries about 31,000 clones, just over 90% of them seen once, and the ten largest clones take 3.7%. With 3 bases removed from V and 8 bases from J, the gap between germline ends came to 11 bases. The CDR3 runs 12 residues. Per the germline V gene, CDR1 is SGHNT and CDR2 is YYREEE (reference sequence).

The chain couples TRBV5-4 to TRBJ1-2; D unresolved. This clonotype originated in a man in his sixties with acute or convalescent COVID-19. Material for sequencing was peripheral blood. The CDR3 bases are TGTGCCAGCAGCTCCGGTTGGAGGGGCTACACCTTC. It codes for CASSSGWRGYTF.